A selection of T cell receptor beta chains follows, all from one sample in a study of blood T cells in healthy people across ages. From the 5' RACE reads, TCRdb called clonotypes with MiXCR, one entry per CDR3 protein. The sample lists 1.8 million or so distinct CDR3 sequences, 35% to 50% seen once, with around 23% in the top ten. Source material: blood. The receptors were gathered from a human donor in good health. Both conserved end residues are part of each CDR3. A D gene is named only where the DNA matches it firmly. Expanded clones get a size class; other rows say once, few or many, or leave the size out.

j_call d_call clone_size v_call cdr3_nt cdr3_aa
TRBJ2-3 NA few TRBV3-1 TGTGCCAGCAGCCAAATGGGTTGGGGGGGCGACACAGATACGCAGTATTTT CASSQMGWGGDTDTQYF
TRBJ1-1 NA once TRBV29-1 TGCAGCGTTGCCGACCCCGGGACACCGAACACTGAAGCTTTCTTT CSVADPGTPNTEAFF
TRBJ2-2 NA NA TRBV2 TGTGCCAGCCACGCGGGCTCCGGGGAGCTGTTTTTT CASHAGSGELFF
TRBJ1-2 TRBD1 few TRBV12-3/TRBV12-4 TGTGCCAGCAGTTTTACCGGGACAGGGGGGGGTAATGGCTACACCTTC CASSFTGTGGGNGYTF
TRBJ1-2 TRBD1 NA TRBV29-1 TGCAGCGTTGTAACAGGGGCGGCCAACCATGGCTACACCTTC CSVVTGAANHGYTF
TRBJ2-1 NA NA TRBV29-1 TGCAGCGTTAGAGGCAGGGGCCGGATCTACAATGAGCAGTTCTTC CSVRGRGRIYNEQFF
TRBJ1-5 NA few TRBV7-9 TGTGCCAGCAGAAATAGTGAGGTGGGCCTAGACAATCAGCCCCAGCATTTT CASRNSEVGLDNQPQHF
TRBJ1-1 TRBD1 NA TRBV5-1 TGCGCCTGCAGCCACGGGACAGGGAACACTGAAGCTTTCTTT CACSHGTGNTEAFF
TRBJ2-5 TRBD2 NA TRBV14 TGTGCCAGCAGCCAAGGTCAGCGGGGTGAGACCCAGTACTTC CASSQGQRGETQYF
TRBJ2-5 TRBD2 NA TRBV20-1 TGCAGTGCAGAAGGCGGGGGCCAAGAGACCCAGTACTTC CSAEGGGQETQYF
TRBJ1-5 NA many TRBV29-1 TGCAGCGCCTCAGCCGGGCAGGGGAATCAGCCCCAGCATTTT CSASAGQGNQPQHF
TRBJ1-1 TRBD1 NA TRBV11-2 TGTGCCAGCAGCTGGGACAGGGGAGGGACTGAAGCTTTCTTT CASSWDRGGTEAFF
TRBJ2-1 TRBD2 few TRBV12-3/TRBV12-4 TGTGCCAGCAGCGTAGCGGGGGGTTTCCATGAGCAGTTCTTC CASSVAGGFHEQFF
TRBJ1-1 TRBD1 NA TRBV5-1 TGCGCCAGCAGCTGGGGTTCTTGGACAGGGGGGACTGAAGCTTTCTTT CASSWGSWTGGTEAFF
TRBJ2-7 NA few TRBV10-3 TGTGCCATCAGTGAGCCTTTAGTGCATAAGGGGTGGGAATACTACGAGCAGTACTTC CAISEPLVHKGWEYYEQYF
TRBJ2-3 TRBD2 NA TRBV7-2 TGTGCCAGCAGCCGGGGGGGGATGGGCACAGATGCGCAGTATTTT CASSRGGMGTDAQYF
TRBJ1-6 NA NA TRBV10-3 TGTGCCATCACGGAGGGTTCGTGGAATTCACCCCTCCACTTT CAITEGSWNSPLHF
TRBJ2-5 TRBD2 NA TRBV27 TGTGCCAGCAGGGGGGAGCGGGGGGGCGAGACCCAGTACTTC CASRGERGGETQYF
TRBJ2-7 NA few TRBV11-2 TGTGCCAGCAGCTTAGTTATCGGCGGGGTTTACGAGCAGTACTTC CASSLVIGGVYEQYF
TRBJ1-5 NA NA TRBV6-6 TGTGCCAGCAGTTACACCGACGGGATTAGCAATCAGCCCCAGCATTTT CASSYTDGISNQPQHF
TRBJ2-2 NA few TRBV9 TGTGCCAGCAGCGTAGGGGCCTCCCTCGTGACCGGGGAGCTGTTTTTT CASSVGASLVTGELFF
TRBJ2-1 NA few TRBV28 TGTGCCAGCAGGAATATCAGGGACCGTGTATCTGAGCAGTTCTTC CASRNIRDRVSEQFF
TRBJ2-1 NA NA TRBV20-1 TGCAGTGCTAAGGAGTTAAGCTCCTACAATGAGCAGTTCTTC CSAKELSSYNEQFF
TRBJ2-3 TRBD2 NA TRBV4-3 TGCGCCAGCAGCCAAGGGACTAGCGTTCCGTATTTT CASSQGTSVPYF
TRBJ2-6 NA many TRBV4-3 TGCGCCAGCAGCCAAGGAAGACAGAAGAGCTCTGGGGCCAACGTCCTGACTTTC CASSQGRQKSSGANVLTF
TRBJ1-5 TRBD1 NA TRBV20-1 TGCAGTGCCGGGGGGACAGTTAGCAATCAGCCCCAGCATTTT CSAGGTVSNQPQHF
TRBJ1-1 NA few TRBV7-3 TGTGCCAGCAGCCCACTACTGGACGGGGCCACTGAAGCTTTCTTT CASSPLLDGATEAFF
TRBJ2-3 NA NA TRBV20-1 TGCAGTGCTAGAGAGACCCCCGGAGATACGCAGTATTTT CSARETPGDTQYF
TRBJ1-1 TRBD1 NA TRBV28 TGTGCCAGCAGTTTATTTAGCTTAGGGCCCGGGACAGACATGAACACTGAAGCTTTCTTT CASSLFSLGPGTDMNTEAFF
TRBJ1-2 TRBD1 NA TRBV7-2 TGTGCCAGCAGCTTTAGGGGACAGGGGGCAAGGGGCTACACCTTC CASSFRGQGARGYTF
TRBJ1-1 NA NA TRBV5-8 TGTGCCAGCAGCGGAGAAAAAGCTTTCTTT CASSGEKAFF
TRBJ2-5 NA few TRBV6-5 TGTGCCAGCAGTCCCCCGGGACGTCAGGTCGAGACCCAGTACTTC CASSPPGRQVETQYF
TRBJ1-2 NA NA TRBV6-6 TGTGCCAGCAGAGAGTCCGGGAGAGAACATCACTATGGCTACACCTTC CASRESGREHHYGYTF
TRBJ2-2 NA few TRBV4-3 TGCGCCAGCAGCCAAGATACAAGTACGAACACCGGGGAGCTGTTTTTT CASSQDTSTNTGELFF
TRBJ2-1 NA few TRBV20-1 TGCAGTGCTAGAGTTGAGTTTTCCTACAATGAGCAGTTCTTC CSARVEFSYNEQFF
TRBJ1-1 NA NA TRBV7-2 TGTGCCAGCAGCTCAGTGACAGCACCTAAAGCTTTCTTT CASSSVTAPKAFF
TRBJ2-1 TRBD2 NA TRBV6-2/TRBV6-3 TGTGCCAGCAGTTACGGGACTAGCGGGGCGGATGAGCAGTTCTTC CASSYGTSGADEQFF
TRBJ1-2 TRBD1 NA TRBV20-1 TGCAGTGCTGGGGGCGTTACAGGGGCGAGAAGGGGCTACACCTTC CSAGGVTGARRGYTF
TRBJ1-4 NA few TRBV18 TGTGCCAGCTCAACTCAAAGAGATAATGAAAAACTGTTTTTT CASSTQRDNEKLFF
TRBJ2-1 TRBD1 NA TRBV29-1 TGCAGCGTTGAATATGACAGGGGGGGCGAGCAGTTCTTC CSVEYDRGGEQFF
TRBJ1-1 NA NA TRBV9 TGTGCCAGCAGCCCCACAGCCGATTTCAACACTGAAGCTTTCTTT CASSPTADFNTEAFF
TRBJ2-1 TRBD2 NA TRBV4-3 TGCGCCAGCAGCCACCAGACTAGCGGGGGTTTCAATGAGCAGTTCTTC CASSHQTSGGFNEQFF
TRBJ1-2 NA few TRBV6-2/TRBV6-3 TGTGCCAGCAGTTACTCGCAGACGAGGGGTTTCGTCTATGGCTACACCTTC CASSYSQTRGFVYGYTF
TRBJ2-7 TRBD1 few TRBV6-2/TRBV6-3 TGTGCCAGCAGCCTGGACAGGGTTGAGGTGGAGCAGTACTTC CASSLDRVEVEQYF
TRBJ1-2 NA few TRBV7-9 TGTGCCAGCAGCTTAGGGAGCGGCTTCTATGGCTACACCTTC CASSLGSGFYGYTF
TRBJ1-5 TRBD1 NA TRBV7-2 TGTGCCAGCGGCTTAGAAGTTGACAGGGGGCTCTATCAGCCCCAGCATTTT CASGLEVDRGLYQPQHF
TRBJ2-5 NA few TRBV14 TGTGCCAGCAGCCAAGAGGCACAGACCCAGTACTTC CASSQEAQTQYF
TRBJ2-3 NA few TRBV9 TGTGCCAGCACCTCGGCAGATACGCAGTATTTT CASTSADTQYF
TRBJ1-2 NA NA TRBV27 TGTGCCAGCAGCCGATTATCCGCGGGCACAAACTATGGCTACACCTTC CASSRLSAGTNYGYTF
TRBJ2-7 NA NA TRBV9 TGTGCCAGCAGCCTAACCGGGCTTTACAACGAGCAGTACTTC CASSLTGLYNEQYF